These 15 T cell receptor beta chains share one sample of origin, sequenced in a study of shared clonotypes between healthy human individuals. Here immunoSEQ multiplex PCR was the method, and the copy in TCRdb shows in-frame clones only, minus some. The profile shows 1,500,000 or so clones, roughly 98.5% of them singletons. The sequenced material came from naive CD4+ T cells sorted from blood. Documented subset: CD45RA+ positively selected. All receptors derive from a man aged 25 to 45 in good health.

The genes are TRBV5-1 and TRBJ1-1; tentative D call: TRBD1 (6 bases). Germline CDR1 SGHRS, CDR2 YFSETQ. V lost 2 bases, J lost 5 bases, and 19 bases lay in between. The length of the CDR3 is 16 residues. The CDR3 protein is CASSFMPTGQGTEAFF. DNA of the CDR3: TGCGCCAGCAGCTTCATGCCAACAGGGCAAGGGACTGAAGCTTTCTTT.

V and J are TRBV7-9 and TRBJ2-5; D might be TRBD2 (5 bases). The CDR3 has 11 residues. Trimming took off 8 bases at V and 3 bases at J, with 7 bases between the two ends. Germline V gene sequence: CDR1 SEHNR, CDR2 FQNEAQ (reference sequence). Here the CDR3 DNA reads TGTGCCAGCTCCGGGGAAGAGACCCAGTACTTC. Protein sequence: CASSGEETQYF.

J is TRBJ1-2 and V is TRBV6-1, with D unclear. Germline lookup yields CDR1 MNHNS and CDR2 SASEGT. This CDR3 has 12 amino acids. Trimming stripped 4 bases from V and 4 bases from J, with 7 bases between. The CDR3 region is CASSGQAYGYTF. The CDR3 DNA sequence: TGTGCCAGCAGTGGCCAGGCCTATGGCTACACCTTC.

This clone was seen just once. Other DNA sequences from this sample encode an identical CDR3 as well. This chain joins TRBV28 and TRBJ1-5; D is uncertain. Germline V gene lookup returns CDR1 MDHEN and CDR2 SYDVKM. The CDR3 runs to 12 residues. The germline V and J ends were trimmed by 6 bases and 2 bases, with 5 bases remaining between them. Written as DNA, the CDR3 is TGTGCCAGCAGGCAGGGCAATCAGCCCCAGCATTTT. It translates to CASRQGNQPQHF.

This chain connects TRBV7-2 to TRBJ2-3, with 8 bases aligning to TRBD1. Trimming at V came to 6 bases and at J to 5 bases, leaving 7 bases not matched to a gene. The CDR3 totals 14 residues. CDR1 and CDR2 from the germline V gene are SGHTA and FQGNSA. CDR3 residues: CASSLTGGLDTQYF. The DNA of the CDR3 is TGTGCCAGCAGTTTAACAGGGGGGCTAGATACGCAGTATTTT.

The gene calls are TRBV4-1 and TRBJ2-6, with TRBD2 matching 7 bases. Germline loops: CDR1 MGHRA, CDR2 YSYEKL. The ends lost 4 bases at V and 0 bases at J; junction bases unmatched: 12. CDR3 length: 19 residues. This CDR3 is CASSPRAGAPYSGANVLTF. In DNA, the CDR3 is TGCGCCAGCAGCCCTAGGGCGGGAGCACCTTACTCTGGGGCCAACGTCCTGACTTTC.

This chain connects TRBV30 to TRBJ2-5; TRBD2 matches 10 bases. The junction had 4 bases not matched to a gene; V was cut back by 3 bases and J by 6 bases. Germline loops: CDR1 GTSNPN, CDR2 SVGIG (reference sequence). This CDR3 spans 13 amino acids. The CDR3 protein is CAWRVAGGQTQYF. The CDR3 nucleotides read TGTGCCTGGAGGGTAGCGGGAGGCCAGACCCAGTACTTC.

This rearrangement joins TRBV6-5 to TRBJ2-7, with 10 bases matching TRBD2. The CDR3 consists of 16 residues. Germline loops: CDR1 MNHEY, CDR2 SVGAGI. Trimming took 0 bases from V and 2 from J; bases not matched to a gene: 4. CDR3 loop: CASSYSLAGDPYEQYF. CDR3 sequence (DNA): TGTGCCAGCAGTTACTCTCTAGCGGGAGATCCCTACGAGCAGTACTTC.

This chain connects TRBV25-1 to TRBJ2-3; D tentatively fits TRBD1 or TRBD2 (5 bases each). Germline values: CDR1 MGHDK, CDR2 SYGVNS. Trimming shortened V by 0 bases and J by 6 bases, and 16 bases separated the two germline ends. The CDR3 is 16 residues long. DNA for the CDR3: TGTGCCAGCAGTGAATATCGGGGCGGACGAGGGGATACGCAGTATTTT. It is translated as CASSEYRGGRGDTQYF.

V is TRBV6-1 and J is TRBJ2-5; 7 nucleotides match TRBD1. V trimming: 7 bases; J trimming: 2 bases; junction bases outside the gene matches: 1. In germline, CDR1 is MNHNS, CDR2 SASEGT. The CDR3 extends over 12 amino acids. CDR3 region: CASKQGQETQYF. In DNA form, the CDR3 reads TGTGCCAGCAAACAGGGGCAAGAGACCCAGTACTTC.

The chain uses TRBV18 and TRBJ1-1; 7 positions agree with TRBD1. This CDR3 comprises 13 residues. Germline CDR1 is KGHSH and CDR2 is LQKENI. V gave up 3 bases and J gave up 5 bases; unmatched junction bases: 3. The DNA of the CDR3 is TGTGCCAGCTCACCGGACAGGCTAACTGAAGCTTTCTTT. Protein sequence: CASSPDRLTEAFF.

The gene calls are TRBV2 and TRBJ2-7, with 11 bases lining up with TRBD1. The junction had 8 bases not matched to a gene; V was cut back by 7 bases and J by 6 bases. This CDR3 has 14 amino acids. The germline gives CDR1 SNHLY, CDR2 FYNNEI. The DNA for the CDR3 is TGTGCCAGCAAAGGGACAGGGGGTATTAGCGAGCAGTACTTC. This encodes CASKGTGGISEQYF.

The chain is built from TRBV6-6 and TRBJ2-1; D gene uncertain. The germline gives CDR1 MNHNY, CDR2 SVGAGI (reference sequence). V dropped 4 bases and J dropped 4 bases, with 8 bases sitting between them. The CDR3 consists of 13 residues. CDR3 sequence reads: CASSLDRYNEQFF. CDR3 nucleotides: TGTGCCAGCAGTTTAGACCGTTACAATGAGCAGTTCTTC.

V usage is TRBV9 and J usage is TRBJ2-3; perhaps TRBD2 as D (6 bases). Germline CDR1 reads SGDLS; CDR2 reads YYNGEE. Trimming stripped 0 bases from V and 4 bases from J, with 15 bases between. The CDR3 length is 16 residues. The CDR3 DNA is TGTGCCAGCAGCGTAGAACGAGGCGGGATGGCAGATACGCAGTATTTT. Its protein is CASSVERGGMADTQYF.

The J gene is TRBJ2-2, the V gene TRBV5-5; 7 nucleotides match TRBD1. CDR1 and CDR2 from the germline V gene are SGHKS and YYEKEE (reference sequence). Trimming removed 3 bases from V and 0 bases from J; junction bases left unmatched: 5. This CDR3 has 16 amino acids. In nucleotides, the CDR3 is TGTGCCAGCAGCTCTTACGGGACAGCGAACACCGGGGAGCTGTTTTTT. The encoded protein is CASSSYGTANTGELFF.